This T cell receptor (beta chain) was recorded in a study of CD8 T cells in Susac syndrome. High-throughput TCR beta sequencing covered peripheral CD8+ and CD4+ T cells. Treatment-naive patients with stable or active relapsing-remitting disease were the multiple sclerosis controls. Negative isolation was used for CD8+ and CD4+ T cells and FACS enrichment for TEMRA cells. The authors reverse transcribed about 0.5 to 1 ug RNA with random hexamers. Across 54 Vbeta and 13 Jbeta, TCR beta CDR3 was amplified with immunoSEQ multiplex PCR. TCRdb analysed the immunoSEQ multiplex PCR reads with MiXCR anew, one entry per CDR3 protein. The sample lists roughly 120,000 distinct CDR3 sequences, roughly 94% occurring once. V trimming: 4 bases; J trimming: 5 bases; junction bases outside the gene matches: 12. CDR3 length equals 17 residues. CDR1 and CDR2 (germline): SGHAT, FQNNGV.

Sequencing was performed on CD4+ T cells from PBMCs. The source of this sequence is a human donor with multiple sclerosis. This sequence joins TRBV11-2 and TRBJ2-2; 8 bases line up with TRBD2. CDR3 protein: CASSWGGGIGLTGELFF. The CDR3 DNA follows: TGTGCCAGCAGCTGGGGCGGGGGGATCGGGTTAACCGGGGAGCTGTTTTTT.